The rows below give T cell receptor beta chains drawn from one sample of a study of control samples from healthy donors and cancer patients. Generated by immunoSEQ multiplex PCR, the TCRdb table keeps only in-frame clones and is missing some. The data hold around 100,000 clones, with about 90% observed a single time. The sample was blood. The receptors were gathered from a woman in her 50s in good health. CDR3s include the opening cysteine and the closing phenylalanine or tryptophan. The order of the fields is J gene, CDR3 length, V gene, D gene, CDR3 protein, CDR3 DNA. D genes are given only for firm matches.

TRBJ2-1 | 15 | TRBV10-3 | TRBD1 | CAISESGQDYNEQFF | TGTGCCATCAGTGAGTCGGGACAGGACTACAATGAGCAGTTCTTC
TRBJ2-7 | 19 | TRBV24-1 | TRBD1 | CATSDLKLKTGGFSYEQYF | TGTGCCACCAGTGATTTAAAACTTAAGACAGGGGGCTTTTCCTACGAGCAGTACTTC
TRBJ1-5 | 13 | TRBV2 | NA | CASGRRDIQPQHF | TGTGCCAGCGGCCGGAGGGATATCCAGCCCCAGCATTTT
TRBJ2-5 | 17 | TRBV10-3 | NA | CAISPGLFRDSQETQYF | TGTGCCATCAGCCCGGGCCTTTTTCGGGACTCCCAAGAGACCCAGTACTTC
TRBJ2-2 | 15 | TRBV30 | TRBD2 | CAWRTSGRVGGELFF | TGTGCCTGGAGAACTAGCGGGAGGGTAGGCGGGGAGCTGTTTTTT
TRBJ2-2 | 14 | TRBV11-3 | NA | CASSLVQGTGELFF | TGTGCCAGCAGCTTAGTACAGGGCACCGGGGAGCTGTTTTTT
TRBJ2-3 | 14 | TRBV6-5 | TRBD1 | CASSPGTASDTQYF | TGTGCCAGCAGCCCCGGGACAGCATCAGATACGCAGTATTTT
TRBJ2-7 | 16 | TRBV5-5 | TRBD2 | CASSLDSSGGSYEQYF | TGTGCCAGCAGCTTGGATTCTAGCGGGGGCTCCTACGAGCAGTACTTC
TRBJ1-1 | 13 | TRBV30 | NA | CAWIRRSTTEAFF | TGTGCCTGGATCCGTCGGTCGACCACTGAAGCTTTCTTT
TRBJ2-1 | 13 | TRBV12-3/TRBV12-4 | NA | CASGPLSYNEQFF | TGTGCCAGCGGGCCCCTTTCCTACAATGAGCAGTTCTTC
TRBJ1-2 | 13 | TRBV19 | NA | CASSTMTGGGYTF | TGTGCCAGTAGTACAATGACAGGTGGCGGCTACACCTTC